These 11 T cell receptor beta chains share one sample of origin, sequenced in a study of post-analysis software for immune sequencing data. Antigens for these TCRs are unknown. TCR beta cDNA libraries had unique molecular identifiers. From the PCR reads, TCRdb called clonotypes with MiXCR, one entry per CDR3 protein. The table records a few hundred thousand distinct CDR3 sequences, just over 35% of them present only once. Study-level findings and limits: TRBV5-6, TRBV5-1 and TRBV20-1 were among five TRBV segments more frequent in patients than controls.

The sample taken for sequencing was blood. The receptors shown here come from a girl aged 10 to 17 with multiple sclerosis.

V usage is TRBV10-3 and J usage is TRBJ2-3, with TRBD1 as a possible D gene (6 bases). Germline V gene sequence: CDR1 ENHRY, CDR2 SYGVKD. This CDR3 spans 14 amino acids. The V and J ends lost 2 bases and 1 base respectively, with 7 bases between them. The CDR3 DNA reads TGTGCCATCAGTGAGCGACAGGGCACAGATACGCAGTATTTT. Encoded protein: CAISERQGTDTQYF.

J is TRBJ1-5 and V is TRBV20-1; 7 positions agree with TRBD1. The CDR3 sequence is 13 residues long. Germline loops: CDR1 DFQATT, CDR2 SNEGSKA (reference sequence). V was clipped by 3 bases and J by 9 bases; unmatched bases: 8. In DNA form, the CDR3 reads TGCAGTGCTAGCGGGCAGGGGGACCGGCCCCAGCATTTT. Residues: CSASGQGDRPQHF.

A word on this clonotype: This could be a read error, since a much larger clone is one nucleotide away. The conserved final phenylalanine or tryptophan is absent from the CDR3, which likely points to a read error. CDR3 DNA: TGTGCCACCAGCAGAGATGACAGGGGCGTACTATATGGCTACACCGTC. Translated, it gives CATSRDDRGVLYGYTV. The chain couples TRBV15 to TRBJ1-2; 8 nucleotides line up with TRBD1. Germline assignment: CDR1 LNHNV and CDR2 YYDKDF (reference sequence). The CDR3 is 16 amino acids. The J segment lost 5 bases and the V segment lost 0 bases, leaving 8 bases of the junction unmatched.

Comments on this clonotype: A much more abundant neighbour one base away suggests this may be a read error. The chain couples TRBV20-1 to TRBJ2-1, with 7 nucleotides matching TRBD2. The J call may be incorrect, as the DNA end agrees better with TRBJ2-7. The CDR3 runs 15 residues. Per the germline V gene, CDR1 is DFQATT and CDR2 is SNEGSKA (reference sequence). In DNA, the CDR3 is TGCAGTGCCCGTAGCCCTAACGGGAGGTCAAATGAGCAGTACTTC. Translation: CSARSPNGRSNEQYF.

Many counts were recorded for this clonotype. The rearrangement joins TRBV7-9 to TRBJ2-5; 8 bases map to TRBD2. CDR3 size: 14 residues. J gave up 5 bases and V 3 bases, and 5 bases lay outside the gene matches. Germline CDR1 SEHNR, CDR2 FQNEAQ (reference sequence). The CDR3 loop is CASSLTSERETQYF. The CDR3 bases are TGTGCCAGCAGCTTGACTAGCGAACGGGAGACCCAGTACTTC. Variable domain in full (rest from reference TRBV7-9 and TRBJ2-5): DTGVSQNPRHKITKRGQNVTFRCDPISEHNRLYWYRQTLGQGPEFLTYFQNEAQLEKSRLLSDRFSAERPKGSFSTLEIQRTEQGDSAMYLCASSLTSERETQYFGPGTRLLVL.

The CDR3 region is CASSFRQGNTGELFF. The CDR3 coding sequence is TGCGCCAGCAGCTTTCGGCAGGGGAACACCGGGGAGCTGTTTTTT. V and J are TRBV5-1 and TRBJ2-2; tentatively, D is TRBD1 (5 bases). CDR3 length equals 15 residues. V was pared by 2 bases and J by 1 base, with 9 bases between. CDR1 is SGHRS, CDR2 YFSETQ, per germline. The full variable domain, with the rest looked up from reference TRBV5-1 and TRBJ2-2, is KAGVTQTPRYLIKTRGQQVTLSCSPISGHRSVSWYQQTPGQGLQFLFEYFSETQRNKGNFPGRFSGRQFSNSRSEMNVSTLELGDSALYLCASSFRQGNTGELFFGEGSRLTVL.

Many counts were recorded for this clonotype. V usage is TRBV2 and J usage is TRBJ1-5; no definite D call. V was pared by 1 base and J by 6 bases, with 13 bases between. CDR3 size: 15 residues. Germline CDR1 SNHLY, CDR2 FYNNEI. For the CDR3, the DNA is TGTGCCAGCAGTGAAGGGGAATTGGGAGGTCAGCCCCAGCATTTT. It encodes CASSEGELGGQPQHF.

V and J are TRBV9 and TRBJ2-3; tentatively, D is TRBD1 (6 bases). There are 15 residues in the CDR3. Trimming stripped 3 bases from V and 5 bases from J, with 16 bases between. The germline CDR1 and CDR2 sequences are SGDLS and YYNGEE. The CDR3 DNA is TGTGCCAGCAGCGCAGCCCCGAGGACAGAAGATACGCAGTATTTT. The encoded protein is CASSAAPRTEDTQYF.

The chain uses TRBV7-9 and TRBJ2-1; the D is unclear. Trimming shortened V by 5 bases and J by 8 bases, and 19 bases separated the two germline ends. Germline V gene lookup returns CDR1 SEHNR and CDR2 FQNEAQ (reference sequence). The CDR3 is 15 amino acids. The CDR3 sequence: CASSPDLRRYDEQFF. The CDR3 DNA follows: TGTGCCAGCAGCCCCGACCTTAGACGGTACGATGAGCAGTTCTTC.

This clonotype was observed many times. The chain recombines TRBV13 with TRBJ2-5, with D unclear. Germline CDR1 is PRHDT and CDR2 is FYEKMQ (reference sequence). V shed 3 bases and J shed 6 bases, with 5 bases lying between them. The CDR3 contains 11 residues. CDR3 loop: CASSFGQTQYF. DNA for the CDR3: TGTGCCAGCAGCTTCGGGCAGACCCAGTACTTC.

J is TRBJ2-7 and V is TRBV5-1; 14 bases are a match to TRBD2. The CDR3 spans 15 residues. Germline assignment: CDR1 SGHRS and CDR2 YFSETQ. J gave up 10 bases and V 6 bases, and 12 bases lay outside the gene matches. The DNA for the CDR3 is TGCGCCAGCACCTCGGGACTAGCGGGAGCGGAGGCCCAGTACTTC. Its translation: CASTSGLAGAEAQYF.